A single sample gave rise to the 22 T cell receptor beta chains below, sequenced in a study of read filtering for tumor transcriptome and immune sequencing. From approximately 430 ng of RNA, a library with molecular barcoded alpha/delta and beta/gamma adaptors was made. TCRdb fed the reads into MiXCR, producing one record per CDR3 protein. The data hold approximately 61,000 distinct CDR3 sequences, with roughly 18% observed a single time. Sequencing input: a population of CD138-negative cells sorted from bone marrow. These receptors came from a donor at least 40 years old with multiple myeloma.

In this sample, this clonotype turned up many times. The CDR3 DNA follows: TGTGCCAGCAGCCGGGGACAGGAGAAGTCCTACGAGCAGTACTTC. The encoded protein is CASSRGQEKSYEQYF. V gene TRBV11-3 combines with J gene TRBJ2-7; TRBD1 agrees at 8 bases. V shed 5 bases and J 1 base; nucleotides not matched to a gene: 7. This CDR3 is 15 amino acids long. The germline CDR1 and CDR2 sequences are SGHNT and YENEEA.

This clonotype was counted at least ten times. The chain combines TRBV29-1 with TRBJ2-5; D gene uncertain. Germline V gene lookup returns CDR1 SQVTM and CDR2 ANQGSEA. This CDR3 is built from 11 residues. Between the trimmed V and J ends, which lost 8 bases and 5 bases, there was a span of 12 bases. The CDR3 DNA reads as TGCAGCCACTCTATAAGTGAGACCCAGTACTTC. It codes for CSHSISETQYF.

Many counts were recorded for this clonotype. V and J are TRBV4-2 and TRBJ2-2; D perhaps matches TRBD2 (6 bases). The V gene's germline CDR1 is LGHNA and CDR2 YNFKEQ. V lost 4 bases and J 5 bases, leaving 14 bases between the germline ends. This CDR3 is built from 15 residues. CDR3 coding DNA: TGTGCCAGCAGCCCTACCGGGACTGGGACCGGGGAGCTGTTTTTT. It is translated as CASSPTGTGTGELFF.

This clonotype has a count of ten or more. The chain links TRBV20-1 to TRBJ1-5, with D tentatively TRBD1 (5 bases). CDR1 is DFQATT and CDR2 is SNEGSKA in the germline V gene (reference sequence). This CDR3 is built from 17 residues. V was pared by 3 bases and J by 3 bases, with 21 bases between. DNA of the CDR3: TGCAGTGCTAGCCTCCTGGGTGGGGGGGGTATCAATCAGCCCCAGCATTTT. It yields the protein CSASLLGGGGINQPQHF.

This clonotype was seen just once. With a far larger clone one base away, a read error is the likely cause. The V gene is TRBV7-2, the J gene TRBJ2-1; TRBD1 matches 7 bases. Losses at the gene ends were 5 bases for V and 6 bases for J; bases not matched to a gene: 10. The CDR3 runs 15 residues. CDR1 and CDR2 (germline): SGHTA, FQGNSA. CDR3 bases: TGTGCCAGCAGCCCGAACAGGGGTAGTCCCAATGAGCAGTTCTTC. It codes for CASSPNRGSPNEQFF.

The sample holds many counts of this clonotype. The CDR3 region has the DNA TGTGCCAGCATGGAACAAGACAATGAGCAGTTCTTC. Its translation: CASMEQDNEQFF. J is TRBJ2-1 and V is TRBV2; D is uncertain. Trimming shortened V by 7 bases and J by 5 bases, and 9 bases separated the two germline ends. CDR1 and CDR2 from the germline V gene are SNHLY and FYNNEI. This CDR3 is built from 12 residues. The variable domain in full, completed from reference TRBV2 and TRBJ2-1, reads EPEVTQTPSHQVTQMGQEVILRCVPISNHLYFYWYRQILGQKVEFLVSFYNNEISEKSEIFDDQFSVERPDGSNFTLKIRSTKLEDSAMYFCASMEQDNEQFFGPGTRLTVL.

As for this clonotype: A junction boundary mismatches the germline segment, possibly from a read error. V gene TRBV20-1 combines with J gene TRBJ2-1; D gene uncertain. The germline CDR1 and CDR2 sequences are DFQATT and SNEGSKA (reference sequence). The CDR3 sequence is 14 residues long. The CDR3 bases are TGCAGTGCTAGACAGGCCCTCGGCTACAACGAGCGGTTCTTC. Translation: CSARQALGYNERFF.

This clonotype turned up a few times. An end of the junction differs from the germline gene, which may be a read error. The rearrangement links TRBV20-1 to TRBJ2-3; D unclear. In germline, CDR1 is DFQATT, CDR2 SNEGSKA (reference sequence). CDR3 size: 13 residues. CDR3 loop: CGARTPATDTQYF. CDR3 DNA sequence: TGCGGTGCTAGAACCCCCGCCACAGATACGCAGTATTTT.

This clonotype was picked up many times. This sequence joins TRBV5-5 and TRBJ2-3; D might be TRBD1 (6 bases). This CDR3 contains 14 residues. V lost 0 bases, J lost 3 bases, and 8 bases lay in between. The V gene's germline CDR1 is SGHKS and CDR2 YYEKEE (reference sequence). CDR3 protein: CASSLGGQTDTQYF. CDR3 coding DNA: TGTGCCAGCAGCTTGGGGGGGCAGACAGATACGCAGTATTTT. Based on the CDR3 plus reference TRBV5-5 and TRBJ2-3, the full variable domain is DAGVTQSPTHLIKTRGQQVTLRCSPISGHKSVSWYQQVLGQGPQFIFQYYEKEERGRGNFPDRFSARQFPNYSSELNVNALLLGDSALYLCASSLGGQTDTQYFGPGTRLTVL.

This clonotype was observed at least ten times. This rearrangement joins TRBV7-9 to TRBJ2-1; 8 bases agree with TRBD2. This CDR3 has 15 residues. CDR1 and CDR2 (germline): SEHNR, FQNEAQ (reference sequence). J was trimmed by 9 bases and V by 2 bases; bases with no gene match: 9. The CDR3 spells CASSLTGGDISEQFF. The CDR3 bases are TGTGCCAGCAGCTTAACGGGAGGGGACATCTCTGAGCAGTTCTTC.

This clonotype appeared many times. The rearrangement uses TRBV14 and TRBJ2-1; 11 bases align to TRBD2. Germline-derived CDR1 and CDR2 are SGHDN and FVKESK. The V and J ends lost 0 bases and 0 bases, in that order; junction bases with no gene match: 4. The CDR3 has 18 amino acids. As DNA, the CDR3 is TGTGCCAGCAGCCAAGATAAAACTAGCGGGAGCTCCTACAATGAGCAGTTCTTC. It translates to CASSQDKTSGSSYNEQFF.

This clonotype was observed at least ten times. V and J are TRBV4-1 and TRBJ1-4; D uncertain. The germline V gene encodes CDR1 MGHRA and CDR2 YSYEKL. Deletions cut 4 bases from V and 3 bases from J, with 9 bases between. CDR3 size: 14 residues. CDR3 region: CASSLRVANEKLFF. CDR3 DNA sequence: TGCGCCAGCAGCCTGCGGGTGGCTAATGAAAAACTGTTTTTT.

The rearrangement joins TRBV20-1 to TRBJ1-1; D unresolved. Between the trimmed V and J ends, which lost 6 bases and 1 base, there was a span of 15 bases. Per the germline V gene, CDR1 is DFQATT and CDR2 is SNEGSKA (reference sequence). The CDR3 loop spans 14 amino acids. For the CDR3, the DNA is TGCAGTGCCCCCCGCGACACTACGAACACTGAAGCTTTCTTT. This codes for CSAPRDTTNTEAFF.

This clonotype was seen ten or more times. Written as DNA, the CDR3 is TGCAGTGCTAGAGATCCAGGGGGCGAAGAGACCCAGTACTTC. Protein product: CSARDPGGEETQYF. V usage is TRBV20-1 and J usage is TRBJ2-5; TRBD1 agrees at 8 bases. Germline CDR1 DFQATT, CDR2 SNEGSKA (reference sequence). V was clipped by 0 bases and J by 3 bases; unmatched bases: 3. The CDR3 loop spans 14 amino acids.

The sample holds many counts of this clonotype. The rearrangement uses TRBV20-1 and TRBJ2-7; 14 positions match TRBD2. There are 16 residues in the CDR3. In germline, CDR1 is DFQATT, CDR2 SNEGSKA (reference sequence). The V and J ends lost 6 bases and 0 bases, in that order; junction bases with no gene match: 7. The CDR3 region is CSALPGLAGVSYEQYF. The CDR3 DNA follows: TGCAGTGCGCTTCCGGGACTAGCGGGAGTCTCCTACGAGCAGTACTTC.

The genes are TRBV7-9 and TRBJ2-1; 9 bases align to TRBD2. CDR1 is SEHNR and CDR2 is FQNEAQ in the germline V gene (reference sequence). The CDR3 is made up of 16 amino acids. V was pared by 1 base and J by 2 bases, with 3 bases of the junction left unmatched. CDR3 residues: CASSLVSGSPYNEQFF. CDR3 DNA sequence: TGTGCCAGCAGCTTAGTTAGCGGGAGCCCCTACAATGAGCAGTTCTTC.

The chain uses TRBV20-1 and TRBJ2-3, with TRBD2 identical over 12 bases. CDR1 is DFQATT and CDR2 is SNEGSKA in the germline V gene (reference sequence). The CDR3 has 13 residues. Trimming at V came to 5 bases and at J to 6 bases, leaving 3 bases not matched to a gene. This chain's CDR3 is CSALGTSGDTQYF. The CDR3 DNA is TGCAGTGCTCTTGGGACTAGCGGGGATACGCAGTATTTT.

This clonotype was picked up many times. The rearrangement links TRBV19 to TRBJ1-2; TRBD1 is a possible D gene (6 bases). Trimming left V 4 bases short and J 2 bases short, with 14 bases between. The CDR3 spans 15 residues. CDR1 LNHDA and CDR2 SQIVND come from the germline V gene (reference sequence). The CDR3 DNA follows: TGTGCCAGTAGTAATTCCGGGACACCGAACTATGGCTACACCTTC. Protein sequence: CASSNSGTPNYGYTF.

This clonotype was seen repeatedly, ten times or more. V and J are TRBV5-5 and TRBJ2-1; no clear D. CDR1 is SGHKS and CDR2 is YYEKEE in the germline V gene (reference sequence). Trimming cost V 0 bases and J 7 bases, with 8 bases left between them. The CDR3 runs 13 residues. DNA of the CDR3: TGTGCCAGCAGCTTGGAGCCACGGAATGAGCAGTTCTTC. Translating gives CASSLEPRNEQFF. The full variable domain, its missing parts supplied by reference TRBV5-5 and TRBJ2-1, is DAGVTQSPTHLIKTRGQQVTLRCSPISGHKSVSWYQQVLGQGPQFIFQYYEKEERGRGNFPDRFSARQFPNYSSELNVNALLLGDSALYLCASSLEPRNEQFFGPGTRLTVL.

This clonotype was seen more than once but under ten times. V and J are TRBV20-1 and TRBJ2-2; no firm D call. V gave up 7 bases and J gave up 3 bases, with 21 bases separating them. Germline loops: CDR1 DFQATT, CDR2 SNEGSKA (reference sequence). The CDR3 length is 16 residues. The CDR3 reads CSVPRGGSQDTGELFF. As DNA, the CDR3 is TGCAGTGTCCCCCGTGGTGGATCTCAAGACACCGGGGAGCTGTTTTTT.

Concerning this clonotype itself: A read error may be the cause here, since a much bigger clone is one base away. V and J are TRBV9 and TRBJ1-5, with TRBD1 as a possible D gene (6 bases). Germline V CDR1 and CDR2: SGDLS, YYNGEE. The CDR3 totals 16 residues. V lost 4 bases, J lost 7 bases, and 21 bases lay in between. The chain's CDR3 is CASSPPRGRGWQPQHF. The CDR3 bases are TGTGCCAGCAGCCCCCCCCGGGGCAGGGGCTGGCAGCCCCAGCATTTT.

At least ten counts were recorded for this clonotype. The chain uses TRBV20-1 and TRBJ2-5, with TRBD2 identical over 8 bases. The trim removed 3 bases at V and 5 bases at J, leaving 8 bases unmatched. CDR3 length equals 14 residues. Per the germline V gene, CDR1 is DFQATT and CDR2 is SNEGSKA (reference sequence). The CDR3 DNA reads as TGCAGTGCTAGCCCGGGGTCGGGAGGGGAGACCCAGTACTTC. Its translation: CSASPGSGGETQYF.